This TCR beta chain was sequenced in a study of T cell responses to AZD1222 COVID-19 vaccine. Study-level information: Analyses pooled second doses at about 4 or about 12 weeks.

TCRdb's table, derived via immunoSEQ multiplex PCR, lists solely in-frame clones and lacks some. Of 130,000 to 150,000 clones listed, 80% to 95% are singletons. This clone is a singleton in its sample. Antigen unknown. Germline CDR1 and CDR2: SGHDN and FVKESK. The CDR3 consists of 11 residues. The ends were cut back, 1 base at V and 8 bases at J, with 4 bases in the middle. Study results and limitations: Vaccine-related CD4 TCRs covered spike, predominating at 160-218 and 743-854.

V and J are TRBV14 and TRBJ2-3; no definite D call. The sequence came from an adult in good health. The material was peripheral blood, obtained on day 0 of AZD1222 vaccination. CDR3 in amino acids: CASSQVGTQYF. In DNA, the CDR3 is TGTGCCAGCAGCCAAGTTGGTACGCAGTATTTT.